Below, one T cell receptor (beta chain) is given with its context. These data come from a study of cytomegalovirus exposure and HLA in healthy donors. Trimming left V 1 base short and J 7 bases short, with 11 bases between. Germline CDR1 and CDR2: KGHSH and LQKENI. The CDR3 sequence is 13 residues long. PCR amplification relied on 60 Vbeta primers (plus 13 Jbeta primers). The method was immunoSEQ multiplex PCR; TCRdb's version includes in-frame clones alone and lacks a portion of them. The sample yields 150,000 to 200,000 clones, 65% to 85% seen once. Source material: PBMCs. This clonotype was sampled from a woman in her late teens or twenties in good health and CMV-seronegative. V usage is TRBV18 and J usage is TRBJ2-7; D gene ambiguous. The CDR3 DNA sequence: TGTGCCAGCTCACCACAGCTTCGCCTGGAGCAGTACTTC. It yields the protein CASSPQLRLEQYF.